The table lists the clone carrying this T cell receptor beta chain with a count of one. Generated by immunoSEQ multiplex PCR, the TCRdb table keeps only in-frame clones and is missing some. The sample consists of under 1 million clones, nearly 95% of them appearing once. CD8 cells regarded as naive lacked CD45RO, were positively chosen for CCR7, and omitted terminally differentiated effector memory CD45RA+ cells. Every contributor of samples was a Caucasian grown-up residing in Nashville, Tennessee. This record belongs to a study of shared clonotypes between healthy human individuals. CDR1 is SGHNT, CDR2 YYREEE, per germline (reference sequence). J lost 5 bases, V lost 3 bases, and 11 bases had no gene match. This CDR3 has 16 residues.

The source is a man under 40 in good health. V usage is TRBV5-4 and J usage is TRBJ2-1; 7 nucleotides agree with TRBD2. The material sequenced was naive CD8+ T cells sorted from blood. CDR3 residues: CASSSPGTTKNNEQFF. In DNA form, the CDR3 reads TGTGCCAGCAGCTCCCCCGGGACTACCAAAAACAATGAGCAGTTCTTC.